This T cell receptor beta chain was recorded in a study of PD-L1 blockade in urothelial cancer. Study details: Earlier, patients had received 0 to 3 chemotherapy regimens. Once treatment had started, blood was analyzed at 3 weeks (second dose) and again at 6 weeks.

Patients each gave 1 to 8 samples, pretreatment and on-treatment. TCR analog templates of synthetic origin were spiked into each PCR. This table comes from immunoSEQ multiplex PCR, and its TCRdb copy is limited to in-frame clones, with some not included. There are about 80,000 clones in the sample; about nine tenths occur only once, and around 5% lies in the top ten. This clone was recorded only once. Trimming took 3 bases from V and 6 from J, leaving 12 bases between them. The CDR3 spans 13 residues. CDR1 and CDR2 from the germline V gene are SGHKS and YYEKEE (reference sequence). The specimen was PBMCs, collected around atezolizumab (anti-PD-L1) treatment. V is TRBV5-5 and J is TRBJ1-1, with D possibly TRBD1 on 6 matching bases. This receptor was identified in a woman in her seventies with urothelial cancer. CDR3 nucleotides: TGTGCCAGCAGCTGGACAGATAAGGCTGAAGCTTTCTTT. Translating it yields CASSWTDKAEAFF.